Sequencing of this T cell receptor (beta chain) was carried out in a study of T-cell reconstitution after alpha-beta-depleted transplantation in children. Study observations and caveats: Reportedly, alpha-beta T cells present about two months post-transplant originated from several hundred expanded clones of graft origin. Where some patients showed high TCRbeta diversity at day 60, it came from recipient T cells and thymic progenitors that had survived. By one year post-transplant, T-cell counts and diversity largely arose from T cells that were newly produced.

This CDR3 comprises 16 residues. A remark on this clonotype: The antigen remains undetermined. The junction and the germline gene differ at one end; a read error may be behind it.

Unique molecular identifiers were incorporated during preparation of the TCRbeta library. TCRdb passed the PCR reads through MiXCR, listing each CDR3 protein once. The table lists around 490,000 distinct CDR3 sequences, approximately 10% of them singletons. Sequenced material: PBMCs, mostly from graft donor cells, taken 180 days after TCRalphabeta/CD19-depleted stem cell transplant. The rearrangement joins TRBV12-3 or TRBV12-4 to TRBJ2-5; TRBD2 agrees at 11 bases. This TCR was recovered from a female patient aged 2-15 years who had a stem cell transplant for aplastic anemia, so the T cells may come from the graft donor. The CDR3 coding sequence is TGTGCCAGCAATTTATCGTTGTCTAGCGGGGGGAGGACCCAGTACTTC. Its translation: CASNLSLSSGGRTQYF.